Below, 22 T cell receptor beta chains from the same sample are listed, as sequenced in a study of T-cell reconstitution after alpha-beta-depleted transplantation in children. TCRbeta library preparation incorporated unique molecular identifiers. TCRdb fed the PCR reads into MiXCR, producing one record per CDR3 protein. This sample yields about 110,000 distinct CDR3 sequences, of which over 9% are seen a single time; 30% to 35% belongs to the top ten. The sample was PBMCs, taken before TCRalphabeta/CD19-depleted stem cell transplant. The source of these receptors is a boy aged 2 to 10 with acute lymphoblastic leukemia, due to receive a stem cell transplant.

At least ten counts were recorded for this clonotype. The chain has TRBV6-5 and TRBJ2-5; D assignment may be TRBD1 or TRBD2 (5 bases each). Trimming removed 1 base from V and 1 base from J, with 7 bases in between. From germline, CDR1 is MNHEY and CDR2 SVGAGI. The CDR3 has 14 residues. Here the CDR3 reads CASSYLGVQETQYF. CDR3 DNA sequence: TGTGCCAGCAGTTACTTGGGGGTCCAAGAGACCCAGTACTTC.

This clonotype turned up a few times. This chain joins TRBV7-9 and TRBJ1-1; no definite D call. This CDR3 is 16 amino acids long. The V and J ends lost 5 bases and 1 base respectively, with 17 bases between them. Germline V CDR1 and CDR2: SEHNR, FQNEAQ (reference sequence). In DNA form, the CDR3 reads TGTGCCAGCAGCCCCCCCGGGAGGGATAGGAACACTGAAGCTTTCTTT. The encoded protein is CASSPPGRDRNTEAFF.

The table lists this clonotype with a few counts. The chain combines TRBV20-1 with TRBJ2-6; D perhaps matches TRBD2 (5 bases). This CDR3 spans 18 amino acids. Germline CDR1 DFQATT, CDR2 SNEGSKA (reference sequence). Trimming removed 5 bases at V and 1 base at J, with 21 bases between. DNA for the CDR3: TGCAGTGCTCGTTACTCAGGAGCCCGGACTTCTGGGGCCAACGTCCTGACTTTC. It is translated as CSARYSGARTSGANVLTF.

This clonotype was recorded a few times. The genes are TRBV6-5 and TRBJ2-7; 9 nucleotides line up with TRBD1. The germline CDR1 and CDR2 sequences are MNHEY and SVGAGI. This CDR3 is built from 16 residues. J lost 4 bases, V lost 0 bases, and 7 bases had no gene match. DNA for the CDR3: TGTGCCAGCAGTTACTCGTTCGGACAGGGGAAATACGAGCAGTACTTC. Translation: CASSYSFGQGKYEQYF.

V and J are TRBV24-1 and TRBJ2-2; a weak D match, TRBD1 (5 bases). Between the trimmed V and J ends, which lost 5 bases and 1 base, there was a span of 16 bases. CDR1 and CDR2 from the germline V gene are KGHDR and SFDVKD. The CDR3 loop spans 17 amino acids. This chain's CDR3 is CATSAPGSERNTGELFF. The CDR3 region has the DNA TGTGCCACCAGTGCCCCAGGGTCTGAAAGGAACACCGGGGAGCTGTTTTTT.

In this sample, this clonotype turned up a few times. The chain uses TRBV19 and TRBJ2-5; D call uncertain. The CDR3 has 13 residues. V gave up 3 bases and J gave up 5 bases, with 10 bases separating them. CDR1 is LNHDA and CDR2 is SQIVND in the germline V gene (reference sequence). The CDR3 region has the DNA TGTGCCAGTAGTATTCAGCGCAGGGAGACCCAGTACTTC. Translated, it gives CASSIQRRETQYF.

This clonotype was counted only a few times. This rearrangement joins TRBV5-1 to TRBJ2-7; perhaps TRBD2 as D (5 bases). Germline assignment: CDR1 SGHRS and CDR2 YFSETQ. V lost 2 bases, J lost 2 bases, and 11 bases lay in between. CDR3 length: 14 amino acids. The CDR3 DNA reads as TGCGCCAGCAGCTTACTAGGGAATCCCTACGAGCAGTACTTC. Translation: CASSLLGNPYEQYF.

This clonotype came up many times. The chain links TRBV12-3 or TRBV12-4 to TRBJ1-2, with D possibly TRBD1 on 6 matching bases. Trimming cost V 5 bases and J 8 bases, with 21 bases left between them. The CDR3 runs to 15 residues. CDR3 sequence: CASSDDGTLSTGYTF. The CDR3 nucleotides are TGTGCCAGCAGTGACGACGGGACACTAAGTACCGGCTACACCTTC.

The chain combines TRBV20-1 with TRBJ2-2; 11 bases match TRBD2. In germline, CDR1 is DFQATT, CDR2 SNEGSKA (reference sequence). The CDR3 is 15 amino acids. V was clipped by 6 bases and J by 4 bases; unmatched bases: 7. This chain's CDR3 is CSAPGLAGSTGELFF. CDR3 sequence (DNA): TGCAGTGCCCCCGGACTAGCGGGTTCCACCGGGGAGCTGTTTTTT.

The genes are TRBV27 and TRBJ2-1, with 8 bases that match TRBD2. Germline V gives CDR1 MNHEY, CDR2 SMNVEV (reference sequence). V shed 8 bases, J shed 0 bases, and the junction held 9 bases outside the gene matches. The length of the CDR3 is 16 residues. The CDR3 protein is CASARGGTNSYNEQFF. The CDR3, as DNA: TGTGCCAGCGCCCGGGGGGGGACTAACTCCTACAATGAGCAGTTCTTC.

The chain couples TRBV5-1 to TRBJ2-6; D is undetermined. V shed 4 bases and J shed 0 bases, with 11 bases lying between them. The germline V gene encodes CDR1 SGHRS and CDR2 YFSETQ. The CDR3 totals 16 residues. The CDR3, as DNA: TGCGCCAGCAGCCCCCGCGGTATCTCTGGGGCCAACGTCCTGACTTTC. Encoded protein: CASSPRGISGANVLTF.

This clonotype was recorded a few times. The chain employs TRBV12-3 or TRBV12-4 and TRBJ2-5, with D unclear. V gave up 4 bases and J gave up 3 bases, with 3 bases separating them. CDR3 length equals 11 residues. The CDR3: CASSWEETQYF. The CDR3, as DNA: TGTGCCAGCAGTTGGGAAGAGACCCAGTACTTC.

This clonotype was detected many times. V and J are TRBV20-1 and TRBJ2-1; maybe TRBD2 (6 bases). CDR1 is DFQATT and CDR2 is SNEGSKA in the germline V gene (reference sequence). Trimming pared 5 bases from V and 0 bases from J, leaving 14 bases between. The length of the CDR3 is 15 residues. The CDR3 DNA reads TGCAGTGCTGACTCCCTAGCGTTCTCCTACAATGAGCAGTTCTTC. It translates to CSADSLAFSYNEQFF.

V and J are TRBV20-1 and TRBJ2-1; D is unclear. The CDR3 length is 11 residues. V shed 0 bases and J shed 16 bases, with 13 bases lying between them. The germline V gene encodes CDR1 DFQATT and CDR2 SNEGSKA (reference sequence). The CDR3 spells CSARDPPVSFF. In nucleotides, the CDR3 is TGCAGTGCTAGAGATCCCCCGGTGAGCTTCTTC.

The chain carries TRBV28 and TRBJ1-1; D call uncertain. This CDR3 spans 14 amino acids. CDR1 is MDHEN and CDR2 is SYDVKM in the germline V gene. The V and J ends lost 6 bases and 0 bases respectively, with 11 bases between them. The CDR3 sequence is CASSQDQLNTEAFF. CDR3 coding DNA: TGTGCCAGCAGCCAGGACCAATTGAACACTGAAGCTTTCTTT.

This sequence joins TRBV5-1 and TRBJ2-1, with D hard to call. The CDR3 is 13 residues long. Trimming removed 7 bases at V and 3 bases at J, with 11 bases between. From germline, CDR1 is SGHRS and CDR2 YFSETQ. The CDR3 sequence: CASSESNYNEQFF. For the CDR3, the DNA is TGCGCCAGCTCTGAAAGTAACTACAATGAGCAGTTCTTC.

The V and J genes are TRBV20-1 and TRBJ2-3; 9 nucleotides align to TRBD1. The CDR3 is made up of 15 amino acids. V lost 6 bases and J lost 1; bases outside the gene matches: 8. Germline V gives CDR1 DFQATT, CDR2 SNEGSKA (reference sequence). DNA for the CDR3: TGCAGTGCGAGAACAGGGGGCGCGGGCACAGATACGCAGTATTTT. Translation: CSARTGGAGTDTQYF.

This clonotype occurred many times. The rearrangement uses TRBV11-2 and TRBJ2-3; D assignment may be TRBD1 or TRBD2 (6 bases each). The CDR3 contains 18 residues. Per the germline V gene, CDR1 is SGHAT and CDR2 is FQNNGV. The V end was cut by 5 bases, the J end by 1 base, with 22 bases between. In DNA form, the CDR3 reads TGTGCCAGCAGCCAATTCGGCCCGGGGGCGGCCCGCACAGATACGCAGTATTTT. It encodes CASSQFGPGAARTDTQYF.

This clonotype showed up just a few times. The chain combines TRBV12-3 or TRBV12-4 with TRBJ2-1; 7 bases map to TRBD2. The CDR3 runs 18 residues. The ends lost 3 bases at V and 2 bases at J; junction bases unmatched: 13. The CDR3 DNA is TGTGCCAGCAGTTTCGAGGGTCCCCGGGGGGAGACCTACAATGAGCAGTTCTTC. Amino acids: CASSFEGPRGETYNEQFF.

This chain uses TRBV20-1 with TRBJ2-1; tentatively, D is TRBD2 (5 bases). The V gene's germline CDR1 is DFQATT and CDR2 SNEGSKA (reference sequence). CDR3 length equals 14 residues. With 4 bases removed from V and 1 base from J, the gap between germline ends came to 11 bases. CDR3 nucleotide sequence: TGCAGTGCTATTGGGTCGGGGTCCTACAATGAGCAGTTCTTC. It is translated as CSAIGSGSYNEQFF.

This clonotype has a count of ten or more. The genes are TRBV5-5 and TRBJ2-7, with D hard to call. V was cut by 4 bases and J by 5 bases, with 13 bases left in between. CDR1 is SGHKS and CDR2 is YYEKEE in the germline V gene (reference sequence). The CDR3 extends over 13 amino acids. CDR3 residues: CASSLWGGHEQYF. The CDR3 bases are TGTGCCAGCAGCCTTTGGGGTGGCCACGAGCAGTACTTC.

The chain links TRBV28 to TRBJ2-5; 10 positions match TRBD2. The CDR3 sequence is 15 residues long. V trimming: 6 bases; J trimming: 5 bases; junction bases outside the gene matches: 9. The V gene's germline CDR1 is MDHEN and CDR2 SYDVKM. The CDR3 protein is CASRPELAGVETQYF. The CDR3 region has the DNA TGTGCCAGCAGGCCCGAGCTAGCGGGAGTGGAGACCCAGTACTTC. The full variable domain, with the rest looked up from reference TRBV28 and TRBJ2-5, is DVKVTQSSRYLVKRTGEKVFLECVQDMDHENMFWYRQDPGLGLRLIYFSYDVKMKEKGDIPEGYSVSREKKERFSLILESASTNQTSMYLCASRPELAGVETQYFGPGTRLLVL.